This T cell receptor (beta chain) came from a study of T-cell reconstitution after alpha-beta-depleted transplantation in children listed by TCRdb under 2016. Study-level background: T-cell immune reconstitution after TCRalphabeta/CD19-depleted allogeneic hematopoietic cell transplantation in children was quantitatively tracked in the study by means of TCR repertoire profiling. The full study reports these points: Hyperexpanded clone frequencies declined over subsequent months; after one year, T-cell counts and TCRbeta diversity were mostly attributed to newly produced T cells. The apparently early recovery of alphabetaT-cell counts about two months after transplant reportedly depended on only several hundred rapidly expanded clones that came from non-depleted graft cells. In some patients, the high TCRbeta diversity seen at day 60 was put down to recipient T cells and intrathymic progenitors that had survived conditioning.

Library preparation was by PCR. The sequencing machine was an Illumina HiSeq 2500. Molecular barcoding was employed in the preparation of TCR libraries, with unique molecular identifiers being used to normalize TCRbeta repertoire quantification. In-frame beta chains were kept once TCRdb had trimmed the public reads at Q25 with fastp and called clones with MiXCR. Each CDR3 protein appears once, grouped with its most common genes and DNA. The sample table shows about 440,000 distinct CDR3 sequences, and 43% are seen once. The ten largest make up roughly a quarter of the sample. According to the germline V gene, CDR1 reads MDHEN and CDR2 reads SYDVKM. V and J are truncated by 6 bases and 0 bases respectively, leaving an intervening sequence of 18 bases. Measured from the cysteine to the phenylalanine, the CDR3 is 17 residues long. The kept DNA is CDR3 alone, 51 bases in frame from the first base. The treatment or condition label, as the study defines it: allogeneic hematopoietic cell transplantation with graft depleted of TCRalphabeta T cells and CD19 B cells. Transplant recipients were children who received TCRalphabeta/CD19-depleted allogeneic hematopoietic cell grafts.

For this clonotype: This clone's antigen is unknown. The sample holds no much larger clone one base away, and base qualities are not on file.

This sequence originates from a girl aged 2-10 years with aplastic anemia, due to receive a stem cell transplant. The chain is assembled from TRBV28 and TRBJ1-5; the D gene cannot be named for sure. The sequences come from PBMCs, collected before TCRalphabeta/CD19-depleted stem cell transplant. CDR3 sequence: CASRLPGRFYSNQPQHF. The DNA reads TGTGCCAGCAGACTCCCCGGAAGATTCTATAGCAATCAGCCCCAGCATTTT.